This T cell receptor beta chain comes out of a study of molecular identifiers for immune sequencing clone quantification. The V end was cut by 3 bases, the J end by 2 bases, with 6 bases between. There are 13 residues in the CDR3. In germline, CDR1 is LNHNV, CDR2 YYDKDF (reference sequence). Study findings and constraints: Clones that exceeded 20 RNA copies held over 99% of effector molecules, yet under 1% in naive cells. Detection of one spiked Jurkat cell's TCR RNA reportedly worked in 1 million or so naive cells.

There are many counts of this clonotype. What it recognizes is unknown. Library preparation followed earlier protocols using designated TCR primers. From the PCR reads, TCRdb called clonotypes with MiXCR, one entry per CDR3 protein. The data hold about 640,000 distinct CDR3 sequences, with just under 20% observed a single time. Preparation of naive CD8 libraries involved about 17,000 to 1,100,000 sorted cells and 10%, 30% or 50% RNA. The sequence came from a human donor in good health. Some libraries in this study had Jurkat cell RNA spiked in. The sequenced sample consisted of naive CD8+ T cells from blood, with Jurkat cell RNA spiked in. Subset here: FACS-sorted CD8+CD4-CCR7+CD45RA+ naive T cells. The chain is built from TRBV15 and TRBJ2-3; TRBD2 might be the D (5 bases). This CDR3 reads CATSSGITDTQYF. The CDR3 region has the DNA TGTGCCACCAGCAGCGGGATCACAGATACGCAGTATTTT. The whole variable domain, filled in from reference TRBV15 and TRBJ2-3, reads DAMVIQNPRYQVTQFGKPVTLSCSQTLNHNVMYWYQQKSSQAPKLLFHYYDKDFNNEADTPDNFQSRRPNTSFCFLDIRSPGLGDTAMYLCATSSGITDTQYFGPGTRLTVL.